This TCR beta chain derives from a study of shared clonotypes between healthy human individuals. Study results and caveats: Sequencing of the sorted subsets was shown by rarefaction to be incomplete despite large depth.

Trimming cost V 7 bases and J 4 bases, with 8 bases left between them. The V gene's germline CDR1 is DFQATT and CDR2 SNEGSKA (reference sequence). This CDR3 spans 11 amino acids. Using immunoSEQ multiplex PCR, the repertoire was profiled, and TCRdb retains in-frame clones only, with some absent. The table lists about 2 million clones, approximately 95% of them singletons, with 0.1% to 0.15% in the top ten. The study drew its donors from healthy HIV-negative adults without recent acute infections or vaccinations. All of the donors resided in Nashville, Tennessee, and each was a Caucasian adult. Notes on this clone: What it binds is unknown.

The clonotype comes from a man in his late teens or twenties in good health. Sample: naive CD4+ T cells sorted from blood. The subset here: CD45RA+ positively selected. This chain connects TRBV20-1 to TRBJ2-1; D unresolved. DNA of the CDR3: TGCAGTGGAGACCCTTACAATGAGCAGTTCTTC. Translating it yields CSGDPYNEQFF.